The T cell receptor beta chain under discussion was sequenced for a study of T cell repertoires and Cas9 in healthy adults. Study context: CD4 and CD8 compartments: SpCas9-reactive T cells profiled for potency, cytotoxicity, lineage.

Trimming removed 0 bases from V and 9 bases from J, with 15 bases in between. Germline assignment: CDR1 SGHAT and CDR2 FQNNGV. CDR3 size: 15 residues. Details on this clone: Its specificity is not known.

Here immunoSEQ multiplex PCR was the method, and the copy in TCRdb shows in-frame clones only, minus some. The sample holds 20,000 to 25,000 clones, roughly 90% seen once. Study-level findings and limits: In vitro, SpCas9-reactive Tregs were reported to curb effector T cell proliferation and function.

The chain couples TRBV11-2 to TRBJ2-1; D unclear. The sequence was collected from a human donor in good health. The sequenced sample consisted of CD4+ effector T cells (CD127+, CD25-, CD137-, CD154-) from PBMCs; culture status not recorded. CDR3 bases: TGTGCCAGCAGCTTAGATCTGGAGCCCCTCCGTGAGCAGTTCTTC. Residues: CASSLDLEPLREQFF.